This T cell receptor beta chain was profiled in a study of blood T cell repertoires in COVID-19. Study overall: From the United States, Italy and Spain came samples of acute and convalescent COVID-19. In each case, the material was cDNA or gDNA derived from T cells, B-cell-depleted T cells, or PBMCs.

The CDR3 covers 15 residues. After removal of 2 bases from V and 2 bases from J, the junction contained 2 bases not matched to a gene. Germline loops: CDR1 KGHSH, CDR2 LQKENI. Clones were sequenced by immunoSEQ multiplex PCR, and TCRdb holds only the in-frame ones, with some missing. The data contain around 470,000 clones, 90% of them singletons. Participants had their cohort set by participant-reported clinical history. Donors in Cohort 3 who had recovered were those with two negative PCRs, healthcare professional clearance, or resolution of their symptoms. Sequenced material: PBMCs or T cells enriched from blood (not recorded which). The V and J genes are TRBV18 and TRBJ2-1, with 8 bases lining up with TRBD2. The receptor was derived from a young man who had recovered from COVID-19. In nucleotides, the CDR3 is TGTGCCAGCTCACCATTAGCGGGACCCTACAATGAGCAGTTCTTC. This translates into CASSPLAGPYNEQFF. The full variable domain, its missing parts supplied by reference TRBV18 and TRBJ2-1, is NAGVMQNPRHLVRRRGQEARLRCSPMKGHSHVYWYRQLPEEGLKFMVYLQKENIIDESGMPKERFSAEFPKEGPSILRIQQVVRGDSAAYFCASSPLAGPYNEQFFGPGTRLTVL.